The 22 T cell receptor beta chains in this list originate from one sample, sequenced in a study of blood T cells in healthy people across ages. It was with a sample-barcoded 5' primer and a J-beta primer mix that a second PCR of roughly 7 to 12 cycles was run. TCRdb passed the 5' RACE reads through MiXCR, listing each CDR3 protein once. The sample holds roughly 1.6 million distinct CDR3 sequences; about 35% are singletons and the top ten take 11%. Source material: blood. These receptors all come from a young woman in good health.

The rearrangement uses TRBV30 and TRBJ2-7; 7 nucleotides match TRBD1. V lost 3 bases, J lost 3 bases, and 11 bases stayed unmatched. The CDR3 runs to 15 residues. Germline CDR1 reads GTSNPN; CDR2 reads SVGIG (reference sequence). The CDR3 here is CAWSGSEGALYEQYF. The CDR3 bases are TGTGCCTGGAGCGGCAGCGAGGGGGCACTCTACGAGCAGTACTTC.

This clonotype was seen a few times. V usage is TRBV20-1 and J usage is TRBJ2-1; D is unclear. Germline CDR1 reads DFQATT; CDR2 reads SNEGSKA (reference sequence). The CDR3 consists of 15 residues. Trimming removed 6 bases from V and 0 bases from J, with 15 bases in between. CDR3 sequence reads: CSARSAEFSYNEQFF. In DNA form, the CDR3 reads TGCAGTGCCAGATCCGCGGAGTTCTCCTACAATGAGCAGTTCTTC.

J is TRBJ2-7 and V is TRBV14; TRBD2 agrees at 9 bases. Germline CDR1 and CDR2: SGHDN and FVKESK. V dropped 3 bases and J dropped 2; count of bases not matched to a gene: 11. The length of the CDR3 is 17 residues. In DNA, the CDR3 is TGTGCCAGCAGCCACGCCACTGAAACTAGCGGGCCCTACGAGCAGTACTTC. It codes for CASSHATETSGPYEQYF.

The V call is TRBV12-3 or TRBV12-4, the J call TRBJ2-5; possibly TRBD1 for D (7 bases). With 5 bases removed from V and 5 bases from J, the gap between germline ends came to 21 bases. This CDR3 is built from 16 residues. CDR3 DNA sequence: TGTGCCAGCAGTGCCCTCGGAGGGGGCGCCGGGGAGACCCAGTACTTC. Translated, it gives CASSALGGGAGETQYF.

This sequence joins TRBV10-3 and TRBJ2-7, with a weak D call TRBD2 (6 bases). This CDR3 spans 15 amino acids. Trimming stripped 0 bases from V and 5 bases from J, with 14 bases between. Germline V gene sequence: CDR1 ENHRY, CDR2 SYGVKD. CDR3 region: CAISESGGGDHEQYF. The CDR3 region has the DNA TGTGCCATCAGTGAGTCCGGGGGAGGAGATCACGAGCAGTACTTC.

The chain combines TRBV4-1 with TRBJ1-6; 8 bases are a match to TRBD1. This CDR3 has 17 residues. The V gene end was trimmed by 6 bases and the J gene end by 11 bases; junction bases not matched to a gene: 18. Germline-derived CDR1 and CDR2 are MGHRA and YSYEKL. CDR3 amino acids: CASRLSRDRIRNPPLHF. The CDR3 DNA sequence: TGCGCCAGCAGGCTGAGCCGGGACAGGATTCGAAATCCACCCCTCCACTTT.

This clonotype was detected a few times. The genes are TRBV4-1 and TRBJ2-1; possibly TRBD2 for D (5 bases). This CDR3 has 14 residues. Trimming took off 4 bases at V and 8 bases at J, with 15 bases between the two ends. CDR1 is MGHRA, CDR2 YSYEKL, per germline. CDR3 coding DNA: TGCGCCAGCAGCCCCCGACTACGTCGTGATGAGCAGTTCTTC. Its protein product is CASSPRLRRDEQFF.

Details on this clonotype: A junction end diverges from the germline sequence, so it may reflect a read error. The chain recombines TRBV11-1 with TRBJ1-1, with D possibly matching TRBD1 (5 bases). Germline CDR1 reads SGHAT; CDR2 reads FQDESV (reference sequence). The CDR3 contains 15 residues. The CDR3 sequence: CASSLIPGVNTEAFF. The CDR3 DNA reads TGTGCCAGCAGCTTAATTCCGGGGGTGAATACTGAAGCTTTCTTT.

The V gene is TRBV10-3, the J gene TRBJ2-7; 7 nucleotides match TRBD2. CDR3 length equals 15 residues. Looked up from germline, CDR1 is ENHRY and CDR2 is SYGVKD. The V gene end was trimmed by 4 bases and the J gene end by 0 bases; junction bases not matched to a gene: 6. CDR3 nucleotides: TGTGCCATCAGTGGGAGGGGACTAAGCTCCTACGAGCAGTACTTC. Translation gives CAISGRGLSSYEQYF.

Notes on this clonotype: At one boundary the junction diverges from the germline segment, which might be a read error. The V gene is TRBV4-2, the J gene TRBJ2-1; D assignment may be TRBD1 or TRBD2 (5 bases each). Germline V gene lookup returns CDR1 LGHNA and CDR2 YNFKEQ. This CDR3 has 17 residues. CDR3 amino acids: CASSQILLGDDYNERFF. CDR3 DNA: TGTGCCAGCAGCCAGATTTTATTAGGGGACGATTATAATGAGCGGTTCTTC.

The chain carries TRBV6-2 or TRBV6-3 and TRBJ2-1, with TRBD2 matching 12 bases. Germline CDR1 MNHEY, CDR2 SVGEGT. V lost 8 bases, J lost 3 bases, and 8 bases stayed unmatched. The CDR3 is made up of 16 amino acids. The CDR3 DNA reads TGTGCCAGCCGAATCGGACTAGCGGGAATCTACAATGAGCAGTTCTTC. Translating it yields CASRIGLAGIYNEQFF.

This chain uses TRBV5-1 with TRBJ2-2; D is undetermined. The germline V gene encodes CDR1 SGHRS and CDR2 YFSETQ. The CDR3 totals 15 residues. With 0 bases removed from V and 0 bases from J, the gap between germline ends came to 6 bases. This CDR3 reads CASSLVPTNTGELFF. CDR3 bases: TGCGCCAGCAGCTTGGTGCCGACGAACACCGGGGAGCTGTTTTTT. Based on the CDR3 plus reference TRBV5-1 and TRBJ2-2, the full variable domain is KAGVTQTPRYLIKTRGQQVTLSCSPISGHRSVSWYQQTPGQGLQFLFEYFSETQRNKGNFPGRFSGRQFSNSRSEMNVSTLELGDSALYLCASSLVPTNTGELFFGEGSRLTVL.

In regard to this clonotype: One junction end disagrees with the germline gene, perhaps due to a read error. The genes are TRBV6-4 and TRBJ2-1, with 7 positions matching TRBD2. This CDR3 is 17 amino acids long. Germline CDR1 reads MRHNA; CDR2 reads SNTAGT. The CDR3 bases are TGTACCAGCAGTGACTCCCCGGCGGGAGCCTCCTACAATGAGCAGTTCTTC. Amino acids: CTSSDSPAGASYNEQFF.

This clonotype was counted only a few times. The chain combines TRBV30 with TRBJ2-7; D remains unclear. This CDR3 is built from 11 residues. Germline assignment: CDR1 GTSNPN and CDR2 SVGIG (reference sequence). The V and J ends lost 5 bases and 4 bases respectively, with 9 bases between them. The DNA of the CDR3 is TGTGCCTGGGGCTTTGAGTACGAGCAGTACTTC. This translates into CAWGFEYEQYF. Supplemented by reference TRBV30 and TRBJ2-7, the full variable domain reads SQTIHQWPATLVQPVGSPLSLECTVEGTSNPNLYWYRQAAGRGLQLLFYSVGIGQISSEVPQNLSASRPQDRQFILSSKKLLLSDSGFYLCAWGFEYEQYFGPGTRLTVT.

Ten or more counts support this clonotype. The chain has TRBV29-1 and TRBJ2-5; maybe TRBD1 (5 bases). The CDR3 is made up of 13 amino acids. Germline V gives CDR1 SQVTM, CDR2 ANQGSEA. Trimming pared 4 bases from V and 2 bases from J, leaving 11 bases between. Written as DNA, the CDR3 is TGCAGCGTTGGCCCCCAGGGTCAAGAGACCCAGTACTTC. As protein: CSVGPQGQETQYF.

The rearrangement uses TRBV5-1 and TRBJ1-1; possible D gene TRBD1, 5 bases. V shed 0 bases and J shed 5 bases, with 14 bases lying between them. The CDR3 length is 15 residues. CDR1 SGHRS and CDR2 YFSETQ come from the germline V gene. In DNA, the CDR3 is TGCGCCAGCAGCTTGGCCGTGGGGACCCGGACTGAAGCTTTCTTT. Encoded protein: CASSLAVGTRTEAFF.

This chain connects TRBV9 to TRBJ2-2; no clear D. This CDR3 is 13 amino acids long. The V end lost 3 bases, the J end lost 5 bases, and 8 bases lay between the germline ends. Germline CDR1 SGDLS, CDR2 YYNGEE. The CDR3 here is CASSESHTGELFF. CDR3 bases: TGTGCCAGCAGCGAGAGCCATACCGGGGAGCTGTTTTTT.

J is TRBJ2-7 and V is TRBV7-2; D might be TRBD1 (5 bases). Germline-derived CDR1 and CDR2 are SGHTA and FQGNSA. This CDR3 spans 12 amino acids. Trimming shortened V by 8 bases and J by 4 bases, and 12 bases separated the two germline ends. The CDR3 region is CASSAKGYEQYF. The CDR3 nucleotides read TGTGCCAGCTCGGCAAAGGGGTACGAGCAGTACTTC.

This clonotype was detected many times. The chain's CDR3 is CASSPRAKNIQYF. CDR3 coding DNA: TGTGCCAGCAGCCCCCGGGCCAAAAACATTCAGTACTTC. The chain is built from TRBV11-2 and TRBJ2-4, with no clear D. Germline loops: CDR1 SGHAT, CDR2 FQNNGV. CDR3 length: 13 residues. V was cut by 5 bases and J by 1 base, with 6 bases left in between.

This clonotype showed up just a few times. The rearrangement uses TRBV28 and TRBJ2-5; TRBD2 aligns across 9 bases. The CDR3 sequence is 18 residues long. CDR1 is MDHEN, CDR2 SYDVKM, per germline. V was clipped by 3 bases and J by 5 bases; unmatched bases: 16. The CDR3 nucleotides read TGTGCCAGCAGTTTTGAGGCCCCCAGGTTTAGCGGGAGTGAGACCCAGTACTTC. This codes for CASSFEAPRFSGSETQYF.

This clonotype was seen more than once but under ten times. The chain carries TRBV12-3 or TRBV12-4 and TRBJ1-4, with unresolved D. Trimming took 3 bases from V and 5 from J, leaving 7 bases between them. CDR3 length: 13 residues. Written as DNA, the CDR3 is TGTGCCAGCAGTTTCCGGCGCAATGAAAAACTGTTTTTT. Its protein product is CASSFRRNEKLFF.

There are a few counts of this clonotype. This chain links TRBV11-2 with TRBJ2-5; 7 nucleotides agree with TRBD2. The length of the CDR3 is 16 residues. The germline V gene has CDR1 SGHAT and CDR2 FQNNGV. Trimming took 2 bases from V and 2 from J; bases not matched to a gene: 8. The CDR3 nucleotides read TGTGCCAGCAGCTTAAACGGGGGACTACCGCAAGAGACCCAGTACTTC. This codes for CASSLNGGLPQETQYF.